One sample yielded the 5 T cell receptor beta chains listed below, sequenced in a study of shared clonotypes between healthy human individuals. Sequencing used immunoSEQ multiplex PCR; TCRdb keeps in-frame clones, though not all of them. Of about 2,100,000 clones in the sample, about 93% are singletons; the top ten hold about 1.5%. Naive CD8 populations comprised CD45RO-negative cells positively selected for CCR7, excluding terminally differentiated effector memory CD45RA+ cells. The sequencing input was naive CD8+ T cells from PBMCs. The receptor source for this set is a man aged 18-30 years in good health. Some clones in this sample may be carry-over from other donors' samples.

This sequence joins TRBV5-6 and TRBJ1-2, with D tentatively TRBD1 (6 bases). Per the germline V gene, CDR1 is SGHDT and CDR2 is YYEEEE. V was pared by 4 bases and J by 4 bases, with 20 bases between. The CDR3 extends over 16 amino acids. CDR3 sequence (DNA): TGTGCCAGCAGCCAAAAGGGGGGCCTCCCTCTCTATGGCTACACCTTC. Residues: CASSQKGGLPLYGYTF.

This chain connects TRBV7-8 to TRBJ2-7; 12 bases agree with TRBD1. CDR1 and CDR2 from the germline V gene are SGHVS and FQNEAQ. The V and J ends lost 5 bases and 4 bases, in that order; junction bases with no gene match: 6. There are 15 residues in the CDR3. The CDR3 spells CASSPGGQGAYEQYF. CDR3 bases: TGTGCCAGCAGCCCCGGGGGACAGGGGGCTTACGAGCAGTACTTC.

J is TRBJ2-7 and V is TRBV2; D might be TRBD1 (5 bases). Germline assignment: CDR1 SNHLY and CDR2 FYNNEI. V lost 8 bases and J 5 bases, leaving 19 bases between the germline ends. This CDR3 contains 14 residues. CDR3 sequence reads: CASREGRVFHEQYF. The CDR3 DNA follows: TGTGCCAGCCGAGAAGGCAGGGTATTCCACGAGCAGTACTTC.

The rearrangement links TRBV7-9 to TRBJ2-3; 13 bases align to TRBD2. The germline gives CDR1 SEHNR, CDR2 FQNEAQ (reference sequence). The CDR3 is 18 amino acids. J gave up 3 bases and V 0 bases, and 6 bases lay outside the gene matches. The CDR3 sequence: CASSLALAGGPGTDTQYF. The CDR3 DNA is TGTGCCAGCAGCTTAGCACTAGCGGGAGGGCCCGGGACAGATACGCAGTATTTT. The full variable domain, completed using reference TRBV7-9 and TRBJ2-3, is DTGVSQNPRHKITKRGQNVTFRCDPISEHNRLYWYRQTLGQGPEFLTYFQNEAQLEKSRLLSDRFSAERPKGSFSTLEIQRTEQGDSAMYLCASSLALAGGPGTDTQYFGPGTRLTVL.

The chain links TRBV6-5 to TRBJ2-2; no definite D call. The CDR3 has 14 residues. The germline CDR1 and CDR2 sequences are MNHEY and SVGAGI. V shed 6 bases and J shed 0 bases, with 8 bases lying between them. CDR3 amino acids: CASRTVPNTGELFF. CDR3 coding DNA: TGTGCCAGCAGGACGGTACCGAACACCGGGGAGCTGTTTTTT.